The clone carrying this TCR beta chain was recorded many times. The data were obtained in a study of T cells in Graves' hyperthyroidism and ophthalmopathy. Regions amplified from RNA transcripts were the TCR beta CDR3 regions. The study used the HTBI primer set for a first-round RT-PCR of the TCR CDR3. TCRdb re-called the multiplex PCR reads with MiXCR, one entry per CDR3 protein. This sample has about 400,000 distinct CDR3 sequences, with approximately 13% found just once. This CDR3 has 14 residues. V gave up 7 bases and J gave up 0 bases, with 12 bases separating them. In germline, CDR1 is MDHEN, CDR2 SYDVKM.

The chain employs TRBV28 and TRBJ2-5; D is unclear. The source is a woman aged 18-29 years with Graves' hyperthyroidism. The sample taken for sequencing was blood. DNA for the CDR3: TGTGCCAGCAAAAGTGGGAAGTACCAAGAGACCCAGTACTTC. It yields the protein CASKSGKYQETQYF.